This section outlines one T cell receptor beta chain sequence together with its context. The data originate from a study of blood T cell repertoires in COVID-19. Clones were sequenced by immunoSEQ multiplex PCR, and TCRdb holds only the in-frame ones, with some missing. The sample records some 200,000 clones, approximately 78% being singletons. Germline assignment: CDR1 SGHKS and CDR2 YYEKEE (reference sequence). The V and J ends lost 0 bases and 10 bases, in that order; junction bases with no gene match: 9. The CDR3 has 15 amino acids. The chain has TRBV5-5 and TRBJ2-1, with 8 bases fitting TRBD2. What was sequenced was peripheral blood. This receptor was identified in a woman older than 75 with acute or convalescent COVID-19. The CDR3 reads CASSLAIGGAGEQFF. CDR3 sequence (DNA): TGTGCCAGCAGCTTGGCAATCGGGGGGGCGGGCGAGCAGTTCTTC.